Reported below is one T cell receptor (beta chain). Its antigen specificity is not known. Base qualities are not at hand, and no much larger clone is one base apart. TCR cDNA was synthesized by 5'RACE template switching, which introduced a universal primer site and unique molecular identifiers. cDNA synthesis was primed from both the TCR alpha and TCR beta constant segments. Library amplification involved two PCR steps, and the second step added sample barcodes and sequencing adapters. Sequencing of libraries was done on Illumina HiSeq 2500 (2x100 bp) or NovaSeq (2x150 bp). For the original study's pipeline: MIGEC handled demultiplexing of reads and collapsing into UMI consensus sequences, while MiXCR performed V(D)J alignment. Vaccine-responding clonotypes were identified with edgeR using replicate PBMC samples, with FDR below 0.01 and a log2 fold change above 5 up to day 15 being required. Each bulk clonotype was labeled CD4 or CD8 based on which sequenced repertoire, CD4 or CD8, contained the clonotype at higher abundance. TCRdb ran its own pipeline on the public reads, namely fastp trimming at Q25 and MiXCR clone calling, and kept in-frame beta chains. Rows are combined by CDR3 protein, so each entry shows the most common genes and DNA. TCRdb assigned the V and J calls; the authors' analysis was not used. The sample yields 450,000 to 550,000 distinct CDR3 sequences; less than 25% were counted once. The ten most abundant clones make up about 17% of the sample.

The treatment or condition label on this specimen signifies: live attenuated yellow fever vaccine strain. At each blood-draw timepoint, two biological replicates of bulk PBMCs were collected. PBMCs were isolated from peripheral blood using a standard Ficoll-Paque protocol. RNA was extracted with TriZol from bulk PBMCs, CD4 and CD8 fractions, and dextramer-positive and dextramer-negative fractions. This sample was taken from a study of T cells after yellow fever vaccination (dated by TCRdb to between 2019 and 2020). For the wider study: The SMART-Seq v4 Ultra Low Input RNA kit was used to prepare libraries from fractions with low cell numbers. Blood was collected at multiple timepoints before and after primary and secondary immunization, and bulk PBMC replicates and cell subsets were isolated. To follow T-cell clones before and after both primary and booster YFV17D yellow fever vaccination, bulk TCR alpha and beta repertoires underwent longitudinal sequencing. Two healthy male donors, one aged 18 to 30 and one aged 30 to 39 years, were included in the cohort.

Beyond this particular receptor, the publication reports: A small share of clonotypes occurred in both CD4 and CD8 compartments, likely arising from convergent recombination. Because only two donors were included in the study, the extent to which the findings can be generalized is limited. FACS-sorted repertoires could contain abundant contaminating clonotypes from the bulk population, so computational filtering was required. Compared with the primary T-cell response, the secondary T-cell response was faster but weaker, reaching its peak on day 5 rather than on day 15. After the booster, most of the clones that had expanded following primary vaccination were detected again (approximately 96% of CD4 and around 87% of CD8), which suggests that memory was broadly maintained.

Trimming costs V 2 bases and J 4 bases, and their ends lie 21 bases apart. Reading from cysteine to phenylalanine, the CDR3 counts 17 amino acids. Only the CDR3 DNA stays, 51 bases, in frame from base 1. As encoded in the germline V gene, CDR1 is SGHDT while CDR2 is YYEEEE. The rearranged segments are TRBV5-6 and TRBJ1-1; too little of a D gene remains to name it. The receptor's source is a young man who received the YFV17D yellow fever vaccine. Sample: PBMCs, taken approximately 20 days after the first yellow fever vaccination. The sequenced DNA is TGTGCCAGCAGCTTTTGGGCCAGTCTTCCCGAGAGCACTGAAGCTTTCTTT. Translation gives CASSFWASLPESTEAFF.